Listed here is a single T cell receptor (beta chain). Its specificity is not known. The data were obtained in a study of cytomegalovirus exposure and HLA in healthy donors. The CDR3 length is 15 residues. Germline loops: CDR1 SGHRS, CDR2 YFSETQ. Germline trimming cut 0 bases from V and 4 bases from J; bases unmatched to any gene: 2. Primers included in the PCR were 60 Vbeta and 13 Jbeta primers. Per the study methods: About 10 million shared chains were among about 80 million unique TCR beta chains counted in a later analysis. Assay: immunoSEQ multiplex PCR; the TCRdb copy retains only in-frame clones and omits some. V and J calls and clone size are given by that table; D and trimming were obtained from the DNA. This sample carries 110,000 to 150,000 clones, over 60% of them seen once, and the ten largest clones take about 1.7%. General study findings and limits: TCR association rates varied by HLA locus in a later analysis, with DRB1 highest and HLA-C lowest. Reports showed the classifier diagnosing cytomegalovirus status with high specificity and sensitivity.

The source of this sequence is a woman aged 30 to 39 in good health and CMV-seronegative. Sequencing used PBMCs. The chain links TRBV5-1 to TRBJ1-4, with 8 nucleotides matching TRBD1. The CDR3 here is CASSLAGQGNEKLFF. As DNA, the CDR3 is TGCGCCAGCAGCTTGGCCGGACAGGGTAATGAAAAACTGTTTTTT.